These T cell receptor beta chains were read from a single sample in a study of PD-1 blockade in mismatch repair-deficient tumors. Clones were sequenced by immunoSEQ multiplex PCR, and TCRdb holds only the in-frame ones, with some missing. This table has approximately 38,000 clones, 70% to 90% appearing once. The source was peripheral blood, collected about 80 weeks after starting pembrolizumab. These receptors were collected from an adult with mismatch repair-deficient cancer. Both conserved end residues are part of each CDR3. The D gene is left open where the match is weak. Clone size, where shown, is once, few, many, or a class for clones that have expanded.

V	D	J	size	DNA	CDR3
TRBV6-4	.	TRBJ1-2	.	TGTGCCAGCAGTGGTGGGGTTAACTATGGCTACACCTTC	CASSGGVNYGYTF
TRBV9	.	TRBJ1-1	.	TGTGCCAGCAGCCTACAGGGGAACACTGAAGCTTTCTTT	CASSLQGNTEAFF
TRBV5-1	.	TRBJ2-7	.	TGCGCCAGCAGCTTAAGAGAGAGCGCAAATGTTTCCTACGAGCAGTACTTC	CASSLRESANVSYEQYF
TRBV18	.	TRBJ2-3	.	TGTGCCAGCTCACCGGACGATACGCAGTATTTT	CASSPDDTQYF
TRBV7-9	TRBD2	TRBJ2-7	.	TGTGCCAGCAGCCTGGGACTAGCCTACGAGCAGTACTTC	CASSLGLAYEQYF
TRBV7-9	.	TRBJ2-7	.	TGTGCCAGCCGCTGGGGGCAGGAAGGCGAGCAGTACTTC	CASRWGQEGEQYF
TRBV7-6	.	TRBJ2-1	.	TGTGCCAGCAGCGCCCGAGCGCTCTACAATGAGCAGTTCTTC	CASSARALYNEQFF
TRBV19	TRBD1	TRBJ1-4	.	TGTGCCACCGGGACAGGAGGTGAAAAACTGTTTTTT	CATGTGGEKLFF
TRBV11-2	TRBD2	TRBJ2-5	.	TGTGCCAGCAGCCCACGGACTAGCGGGAGGCAAGAGACCCAGTACTTC	CASSPRTSGRQETQYF
TRBV5-6	.	TRBJ2-3	.	TGTGCCAGCAGCTTGCACGTGGACCTTTACACAGATACGCAGTATTTT	CASSLHVDLYTDTQYF
TRBV11-2	.	TRBJ2-7	.	TGTGCCAGCAGCTTCGCGACAACCTACGAGCAGTACTTC	CASSFATTYEQYF
TRBV29-1	TRBD2	TRBJ2-1	.	TGCAGCGTTGAAGATCTTCTTAGCGGGAGGGCCAATGAGCAGTTCTTC	CSVEDLLSGRANEQFF
TRBV5-1	TRBD1	TRBJ2-5	.	TGCGCCAGCAGCTTGGCTGGGACAGACCAAGAGACCCAGTACTTC	CASSLAGTDQETQYF
TRBV25-1	.	TRBJ2-7	.	TGTGCCAGCGGTCGGAGCTACGAGCAGTACTTC	CASGRSYEQYF
TRBV29-1	.	TRBJ2-2	.	TGCAGCGTTGAGCCGACGTCGGGTGGCACCGGGGAGCTGTTTTTT	CSVEPTSGGTGELFF
TRBV20-1	.	TRBJ1-2	.	TGCAGTGTGGGGACCTATGGCTACACCTTC	CSVGTYGYTF
TRBV2	.	TRBJ2-3	.	TGTGCCAGCAGTCTCGACAGTATCCCAGATACGCAGTATTTT	CASSLDSIPDTQYF
TRBV7-9	.	TRBJ2-3	.	TGTGCCAGCAGGCCTACTACTAGCACAGATACGCAGTATTTT	CASRPTTSTDTQYF
TRBV5-1	TRBD2	TRBJ2-3	once	TGCGCCAGCAGCCCCGGACTAGCGGGAGATTCAGATACGCAGTATTTT	CASSPGLAGDSDTQYF
TRBV10-1	.	TRBJ1-5	.	TGCGCCAGCAGTGAGTACATAGATCAGCCCCAGCATTTT	CASSEYIDQPQHF
TRBV27	TRBD1	TRBJ1-1	.	TGTGCCAGCAGTTTAACCACAGGGGGCACTGAAGCTTTCTTT	CASSLTTGGTEAFF
TRBV4-1	.	TRBJ2-7	.	TGCGCCAGCAGCCGTTTCATATCCGGGACTCCCTACGAGCAGTACTTC	CASSRFISGTPYEQYF
TRBV5-6	.	TRBJ2-3	once	TGTGCCAGCAGCTTGACCCCCGATACGCAGTATTTT	CASSLTPDTQYF
TRBV7-2	.	TRBJ1-5	.	TGTGCCAGCAGCCTAGAGGCGGGGTATCAGCCCCAGCATTTT	CASSLEAGYQPQHF
TRBV6-5	.	TRBJ1-4	.	TGTGCCAGCAGTTACGCGAGGGGGGAGAAACTGTTTTTT	CASSYARGEKLFF
TRBV5-1	TRBD2	TRBJ2-5	.	TGCGCCAGCAGCTTGGCCGGTGGGAGGGCCTCAGAGACCCAGTACTTC	CASSLAGGRASETQYF
TRBV5-6	TRBD1	TRBJ2-7	.	TGTGCCAGCAGCTTGGGGGAACAGGGGTTGCGGTACTTC	CASSLGEQGLRYF
TRBV4-3	.	TRBJ2-1	.	TGCGCCAGCAGCCACGCCGGCGGGGAGCAGTTCTTC	CASSHAGGEQFF
TRBV14	.	TRBJ2-7	.	TGTGCCAGCAGCCAAGATAGGCAAGTGCAGTACTTC	CASSQDRQVQYF
TRBV7-9	TRBD2	TRBJ2-7	.	TGTGCCAGCAGCGCCTCAAGCGGGACTAGCGACTACGAGCAGTACTTC	CASSASSGTSDYEQYF
TRBV5-1	.	TRBJ2-2	.	TGCGCCAGCAGGGAGCAGGCCGCGAACACCGGGGAGCTGTTTTTT	CASREQAANTGELFF
TRBV5-4	.	TRBJ1-1	.	TGTGCCAGCAGCTTGTCGGGGGGCTTTAGGAACACTGAAGCTTTCTTT	CASSLSGGFRNTEAFF
TRBV6-6	TRBD1	TRBJ1-1	.	TGTGCCAGCAGTTACGGGGGACAGAGTCACACTGAAGCTTTCTTT	CASSYGGQSHTEAFF
TRBV14	TRBD2	TRBJ2-7	.	TGTGCCAGCAGCCAGGCGACTAGCGGTAACTCCTACGAGCAGTACTTC	CASSQATSGNSYEQYF
TRBV30	.	TRBJ2-7	.	TGTGCCTGGAGTGTTATCTACGAGCAGTACTTC	CAWSVIYEQYF
TRBV6-5	.	TRBJ2-7	.	TGTGCCAGCAGTTACTCAGGATCCTACGAGCAGTACTTC	CASSYSGSYEQYF
TRBV5-4	.	TRBJ2-1	.	TGTGCCAGCAGCTTGTCATCTGCGAAATACAATGAGCAGTTCTTC	CASSLSSAKYNEQFF
TRBV7-9	.	TRBJ2-2	.	TGTGCCAGCAGCCAAGGGGCCTCGAACACCGGGGAGCTGTTTTTT	CASSQGASNTGELFF
TRBV13	.	TRBJ2-3	.	TGTGCCAGCAGCTCGGGTATTGTGCGGGGAGATACGCAGTATTTT	CASSSGIVRGDTQYF
TRBV11-1	.	TRBJ2-5	.	TGTGCCAGCAGCCCTGCGGGGGAGACCCAGTACTTC	CASSPAGETQYF
TRBV6-1	.	TRBJ1-1	.	TGTGCCAGCAGTGAAGCGTGGGAGGTCACTGAAGCTTTCTTT	CASSEAWEVTEAFF
TRBV21-1	.	TRBJ1-5	.	TGTGCCAGCAGCAAAGACGGACAGGGGATCTATCAGCCCCAGCATTTT	CASSKDGQGIYQPQHF
TRBV4-1	.	TRBJ1-1	.	TGCGCCAGCAGCCAAGACGCAGGGTTAGCTTTCTTT	CASSQDAGLAFF
TRBV18	.	TRBJ1-1	few	TGTGCCAGCTCACCAGGGCCCTTCAACACTGAAGCTTTCTTT	CASSPGPFNTEAFF
TRBV6-6	TRBD2	TRBJ2-7	.	TGTGCCAGCAGTTACAGCGGGACCTACGAGCAGTACTTC	CASSYSGTYEQYF
TRBV5-6	.	TRBJ2-1	.	TGTGCCAGCAGCTTGACCCGCTACAATGAGCAGTTCTTC	CASSLTRYNEQFF
TRBV9	.	TRBJ2-5	.	TGTGCCAGCAGCGTAATAGCCCAGGGCTCCCAAGAGACCCAGTACTTC	CASSVIAQGSQETQYF
TRBV9	.	TRBJ1-1	once	TGTGCCAGCAGTCCCAATATCCCCACTGAAGCTTTCTTT	CASSPNIPTEAFF
TRBV4-3	.	TRBJ2-7	.	TGCGCCAGCAGCCAAGATGTTACAGGCCGCGGGCAGTACTTC	CASSQDVTGRGQYF
TRBV19	.	TRBJ2-3	few	TGTGCCAGTAGTAAAATGGGGCAGATAGATACGCAGTATTTT	CASSKMGQIDTQYF
TRBV5-6	TRBD1	TRBJ1-4	.	TGTGCCAGCAGCACCTCGGACAGGGGGTCTAATGAAAAACTGTTTTTT	CASSTSDRGSNEKLFF
TRBV30	.	TRBJ1-5	.	TGTGCCTGGAGTGCGGGACACCAAAATCAGCCCCAGCATTTT	CAWSAGHQNQPQHF
TRBV5-1	.	TRBJ2-7	.	TGCGCCAGCAGCTTGGTAGGCGGATTCTCCTACGAGCAGTACTTC	CASSLVGGFSYEQYF
TRBV5-1	.	TRBJ2-7	.	TGCGCCAGCAGCTTGGATTTTGGGGGCATCGACGAGCAGTACTTC	CASSLDFGGIDEQYF